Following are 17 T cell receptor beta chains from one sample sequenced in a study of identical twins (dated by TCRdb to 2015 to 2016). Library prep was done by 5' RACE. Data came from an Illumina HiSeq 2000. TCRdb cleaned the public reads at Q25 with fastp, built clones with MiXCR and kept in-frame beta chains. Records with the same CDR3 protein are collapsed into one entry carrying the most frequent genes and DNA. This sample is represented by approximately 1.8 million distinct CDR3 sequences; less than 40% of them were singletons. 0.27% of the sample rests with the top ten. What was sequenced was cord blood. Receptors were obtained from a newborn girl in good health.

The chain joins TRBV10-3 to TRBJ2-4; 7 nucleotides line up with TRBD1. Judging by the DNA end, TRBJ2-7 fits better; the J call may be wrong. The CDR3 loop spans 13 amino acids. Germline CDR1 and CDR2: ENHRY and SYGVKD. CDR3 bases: TGTGCCATCAGTGGGGAGACAGGGCTCGAGCAGTACTTC. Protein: CAISGETGLEQYF.

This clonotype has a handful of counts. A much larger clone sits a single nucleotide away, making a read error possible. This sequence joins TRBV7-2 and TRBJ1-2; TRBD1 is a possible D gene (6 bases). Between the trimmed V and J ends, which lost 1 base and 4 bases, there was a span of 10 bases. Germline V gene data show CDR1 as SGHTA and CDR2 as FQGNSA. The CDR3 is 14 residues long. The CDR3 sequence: CASSLGQVTYGYTF. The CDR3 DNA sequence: TGTGCCAGCAGCTTAGGACAGGTTACCTATGGCTACACCTTC.

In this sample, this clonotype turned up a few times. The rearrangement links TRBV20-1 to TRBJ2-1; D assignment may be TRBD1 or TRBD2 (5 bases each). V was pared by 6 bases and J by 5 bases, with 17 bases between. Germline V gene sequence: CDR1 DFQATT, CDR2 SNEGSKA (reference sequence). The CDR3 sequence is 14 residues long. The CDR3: CSAVTGTLNNEQFF. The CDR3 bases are TGCAGTGCCGTCACGGGGACCCTTAACAATGAGCAGTTCTTC.

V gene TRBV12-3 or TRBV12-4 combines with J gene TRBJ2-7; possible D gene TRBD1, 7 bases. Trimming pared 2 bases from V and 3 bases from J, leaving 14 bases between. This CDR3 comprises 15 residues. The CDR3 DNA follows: TGTGCCAGCAGTTTAACGACAGGGAGGAACTACGAGCAGTACGTC. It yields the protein CASSLTTGRNYEQYV.

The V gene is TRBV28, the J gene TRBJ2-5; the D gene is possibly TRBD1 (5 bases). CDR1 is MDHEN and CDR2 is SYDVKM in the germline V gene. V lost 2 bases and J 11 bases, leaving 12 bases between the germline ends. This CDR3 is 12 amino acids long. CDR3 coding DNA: TGTGCCAGCAGTTTAGACAGTCCCGGGCAGTACTTC. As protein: CASSLDSPGQYF.

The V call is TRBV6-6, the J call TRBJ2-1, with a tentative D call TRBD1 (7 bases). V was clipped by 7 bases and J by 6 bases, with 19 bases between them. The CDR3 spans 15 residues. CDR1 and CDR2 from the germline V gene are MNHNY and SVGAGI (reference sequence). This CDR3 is CASTNRRGPGNEQFF. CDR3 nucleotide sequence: TGTGCCAGCACCAACAGGAGGGGGCCCGGCAATGAGCAGTTCTTC.

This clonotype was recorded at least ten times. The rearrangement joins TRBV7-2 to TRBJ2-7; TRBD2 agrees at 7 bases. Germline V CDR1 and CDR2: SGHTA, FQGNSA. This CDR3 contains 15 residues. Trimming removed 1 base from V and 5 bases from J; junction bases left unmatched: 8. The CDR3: CASSLDRLASNEQYF. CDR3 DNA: TGTGCCAGCAGCTTAGACCGACTAGCAAGCAACGAGCAGTACTTC.

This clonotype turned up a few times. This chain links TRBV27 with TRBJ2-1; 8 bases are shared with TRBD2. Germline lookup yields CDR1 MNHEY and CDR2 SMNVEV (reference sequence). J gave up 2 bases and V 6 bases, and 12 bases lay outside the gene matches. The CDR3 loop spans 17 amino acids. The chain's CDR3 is CASRSSGTRLPYNEQFF. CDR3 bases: TGTGCCAGCAGATCTTCCGGGACTAGACTCCCCTACAATGAGCAGTTCTTC.

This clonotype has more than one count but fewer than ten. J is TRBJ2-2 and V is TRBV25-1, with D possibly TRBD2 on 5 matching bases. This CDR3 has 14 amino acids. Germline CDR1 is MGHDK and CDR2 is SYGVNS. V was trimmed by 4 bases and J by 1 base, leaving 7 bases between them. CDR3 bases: TGTGCCAGCAGTGGCCGGGGGAACACCGGGGAGCTGTTTTTT. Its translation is CASSGRGNTGELFF.

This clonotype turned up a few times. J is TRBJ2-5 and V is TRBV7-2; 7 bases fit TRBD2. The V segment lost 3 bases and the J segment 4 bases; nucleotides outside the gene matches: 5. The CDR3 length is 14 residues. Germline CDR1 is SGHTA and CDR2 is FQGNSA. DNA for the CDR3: TGTGCCAGCAGCTTCTGGACTAGTTCAGAGACCCAGTACTTC. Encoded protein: CASSFWTSSETQYF.

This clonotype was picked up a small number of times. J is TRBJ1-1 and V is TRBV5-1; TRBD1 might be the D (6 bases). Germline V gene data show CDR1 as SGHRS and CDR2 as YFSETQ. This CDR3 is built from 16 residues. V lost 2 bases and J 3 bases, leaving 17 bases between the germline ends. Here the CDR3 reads CASSFDRRFRDTEAFF. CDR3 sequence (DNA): TGCGCCAGCAGCTTTGACAGGCGATTCCGGGACACTGAAGCTTTCTTT.

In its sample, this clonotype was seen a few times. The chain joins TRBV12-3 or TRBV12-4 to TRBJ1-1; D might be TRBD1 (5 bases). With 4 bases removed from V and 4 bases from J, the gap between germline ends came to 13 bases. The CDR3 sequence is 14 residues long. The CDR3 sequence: CASSYPGLTTEAFF. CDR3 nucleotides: TGTGCCAGCAGTTATCCGGGACTGACCACTGAAGCTTTCTTT.

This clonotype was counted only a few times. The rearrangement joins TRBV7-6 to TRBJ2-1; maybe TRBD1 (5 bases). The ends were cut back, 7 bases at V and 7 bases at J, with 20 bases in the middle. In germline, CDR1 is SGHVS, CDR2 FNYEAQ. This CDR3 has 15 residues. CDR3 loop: CASTQPLGLINEQFF. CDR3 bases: TGTGCCAGCACCCAGCCCCTGGGGCTTATTAATGAGCAGTTCTTC.

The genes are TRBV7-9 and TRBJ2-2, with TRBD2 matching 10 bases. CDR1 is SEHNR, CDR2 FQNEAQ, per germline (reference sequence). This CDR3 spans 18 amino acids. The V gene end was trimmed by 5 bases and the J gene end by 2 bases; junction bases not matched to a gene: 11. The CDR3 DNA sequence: TGTGCCAGCAGCAAACCGGGACTAGCGATACCTAACACCGGGGAGCTGTTTTTT. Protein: CASSKPGLAIPNTGELFF.

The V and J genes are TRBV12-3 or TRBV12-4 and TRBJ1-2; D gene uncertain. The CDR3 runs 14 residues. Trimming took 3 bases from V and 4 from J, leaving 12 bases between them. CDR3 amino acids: CASSFSMKTYGYTF. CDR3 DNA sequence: TGTGCCAGCAGTTTCTCCATGAAGACCTATGGCTACACCTTC.

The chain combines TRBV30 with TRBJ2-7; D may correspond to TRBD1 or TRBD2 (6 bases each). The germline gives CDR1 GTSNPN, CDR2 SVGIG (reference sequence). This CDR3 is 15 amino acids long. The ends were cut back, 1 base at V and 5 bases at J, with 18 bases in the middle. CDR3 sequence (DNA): TGTGCCTGGAGTGATCAAGGGGGGAGGCTGCACGAGCAGTACTTC. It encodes CAWSDQGGRLHEQYF.

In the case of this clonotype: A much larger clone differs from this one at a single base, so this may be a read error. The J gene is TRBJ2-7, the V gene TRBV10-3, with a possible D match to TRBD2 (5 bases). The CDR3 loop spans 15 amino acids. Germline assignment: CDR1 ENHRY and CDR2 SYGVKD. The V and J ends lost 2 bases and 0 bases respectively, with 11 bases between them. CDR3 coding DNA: TGTGCCATCAGTGAGCTAACGGGGAGCTCCTACGAGCAGTACTTC. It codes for CAISELTGSSYEQYF.